This TCR beta chain was recorded in a study of blood T cells in healthy people across ages. The germline V gene encodes CDR1 SGDLS and CDR2 YYNGEE. The CDR3 has 15 amino acids. After removal of 4 bases from V and 7 bases from J, the junction contained 7 bases not matched to a gene. The authors ran a second PCR of roughly 6 to 12 cycles using a sample-barcoded 5' primer and a J-beta primer mix. TCRdb independently ran MiXCR on the 5' RACE reads; one entry per CDR3 protein. The sample lists fewer than 1 million distinct CDR3 sequences; under 45% were seen once. The receptor was derived from a man aged 55 to 70 in good health. V gene TRBV9 combines with J gene TRBJ1-4; 10 positions match TRBD1. The sequenced sample consisted of blood. CDR3 loop: CASSNPGQGIEKLFF. The CDR3 region has the DNA TGTGCCAGCAGCAACCCGGGACAGGGGATTGAAAAACTGTTTTTT.